The source of this TCR beta chain is a study of human T cells and chemical hapten exposure. Turning to the study itself: Patients, largely female, had alopecia areata, totalis or universalis.

This clonotype was observed a handful of times. Time point: pre-sensitization, week 0. Treatment defined: therapeutic diphenylcyclopropenone sensitization with weekly scalp DPC. V was pared by 5 bases and J by 9 bases, with 14 bases between. The germline V gene has CDR1 SGHVS and CDR2 FNYEAQ. The length of the CDR3 is 13 residues. The study's library attached unique molecular identifiers to single cDNA molecules. TCRdb re-derived calls from the RACE reads in MiXCR, one entry per CDR3 protein. Of approximately 52,000 distinct CDR3 sequences in the sample, around 9.4% are singletons; the top ten hold around 14%.

The chain uses TRBV7-6 and TRBJ1-5; no reliable D call. The TCR originated in a woman in her thirties or forties with alopecia areata. Some clones in this sample may be carry-over from other donors' samples. The material sequenced was whole blood, taken in connection with sensitization to the hapten diphenylcyclopropenone (DPC). The CDR3 coding sequence is TGTGCCAGCAGCCCAACATATATGGGGCCCCAGCATTTT. Its protein product is CASSPTYMGPQHF.